The 17 T cell receptor beta chains in this list originate from one sample, sequenced in a study of T cells after yellow fever vaccination. TCRdb re-called the 5' RACE reads with MiXCR, one entry per CDR3 protein. Among over 150,000 distinct CDR3 sequences listed, roughly 6.2% were seen once. Sequenced here: CD4+ T cells sorted from PBMCs, sampled on the day of the first yellow fever vaccination. All receptors come from a man between 18 and 29 years old who received the YFV17D yellow fever vaccine.

This clonotype came up a few times. The chain couples TRBV11-2 to TRBJ2-1, with 8 bases identical to TRBD2. V dropped 5 bases and J dropped 9; count of bases not matched to a gene: 3. Germline values: CDR1 SGHAT, CDR2 FQNNGV. The CDR3 is 12 amino acids. The CDR3 sequence is CASSPGGAEQFF. CDR3 coding DNA: TGTGCCAGCAGCCCCGGGGGGGCTGAGCAGTTCTTC.

This clonotype appeared many times. The chain links TRBV5-4 to TRBJ2-1; D is perhaps TRBD1 or TRBD2 (5 bases each). This CDR3 contains 15 residues. From germline, CDR1 is SGHNT and CDR2 YYREEE (reference sequence). Trimming shortened V by 2 bases and J by 0 bases, and 9 bases separated the two germline ends. The CDR3 region has the DNA TGTGCCAGCAGCTTCGGGGCGAGCTCCTACAATGAGCAGTTCTTC. Protein: CASSFGASSYNEQFF.

This clonotype was counted many times. The J gene is TRBJ1-1, the V gene TRBV20-1; 9 bases align to TRBD1. CDR1 is DFQATT, CDR2 SNEGSKA, per germline (reference sequence). The CDR3 totals 12 residues. CDR3 DNA sequence: TGCAGGGCGACAGGGGGAAACACTGAAGCTTTCTTT. Its translation: CRATGGNTEAFF.

The chain uses TRBV15 and TRBJ2-3, with 10 nucleotides matching TRBD2. Germline loops: CDR1 LNHNV, CDR2 YYDKDF (reference sequence). The CDR3 is 16 amino acids. V lost 5 bases, J lost 5 bases, and 10 bases stayed unmatched. CDR3 bases: TGTGCCACCAGCGCCCAGCTAGCGGGGGACTTAGATACGCAGTATTTT. This translates into CATSAQLAGDLDTQYF.

This clonotype was counted only a few times. The chain links TRBV18 to TRBJ1-6; D is uncertain. There are 15 residues in the CDR3. Germline-derived CDR1 and CDR2 are KGHSH and LQKENI. Trimming cost V 3 bases and J 0 bases, with 6 bases left between them. The CDR3 region is CASSPESSYNSPLHF. Written as DNA, the CDR3 is TGTGCCAGCTCACCGGAGAGCTCCTATAATTCACCCCTCCACTTT.

This clonotype was counted ten times or more. The rearrangement links TRBV9 to TRBJ1-2, with 7 bases identical to TRBD1. The ends lost 3 bases at V and 6 bases at J; junction bases unmatched: 5. CDR3 length: 13 amino acids. Germline CDR1 and CDR2: SGDLS and YYNGEE. CDR3 nucleotides: TGTGCCAGCAGCGCCGGACAGGACCATGGCTACACCTTC. It specifies CASSAGQDHGYTF.

This clonotype was seen at least ten times. The chain combines TRBV6-1 with TRBJ1-2, with a weak D call TRBD1 (5 bases). This CDR3 is 15 amino acids long. CDR1 and CDR2 (germline): MNHNS, SASEGT. The ends were cut back, 4 bases at V and 4 bases at J, with 16 bases in the middle. The CDR3 spells CASSGSTANFYGYTF. The CDR3 DNA reads as TGTGCCAGCAGTGGGTCGACAGCGAACTTCTATGGCTACACCTTC.

This clonotype was seen repeatedly, ten times or more. This chain uses TRBV4-2 with TRBJ1-2; D call uncertain. Trimming shortened V by 2 bases and J by 8 bases, and 6 bases separated the two germline ends. CDR3 size: 11 residues. In germline, CDR1 is LGHNA, CDR2 YNFKEQ. CDR3 bases: TGTGCCAGCAGCCAAAACGAGGGCTACACCTTC. Translating gives CASSQNEGYTF.

The chain has TRBV29-1 and TRBJ2-3; D is uncertain. Germline V gives CDR1 SQVTM, CDR2 ANQGSEA. The V end lost 0 bases, the J end lost 6 bases, and 7 bases lay between the germline ends. The CDR3 runs to 12 residues. This CDR3 reads CSVEEGGDTQYF. CDR3 DNA sequence: TGCAGCGTTGAAGAAGGTGGCGATACGCAGTATTTT.

This clonotype occurred many times. The chain couples TRBV7-9 to TRBJ2-2; the D gene is possibly TRBD1 (6 bases). V lost 11 bases to trimming and J lost 1 base, with 8 bases between them. Germline loops: CDR1 SEHNR, CDR2 FQNEAQ (reference sequence). The CDR3 runs to 12 residues. DNA for the CDR3: TGTGCCCCACAGGGGAACACCGGGGAGCTGTTTTTT. This gives the protein CAPQGNTGELFF.

This clonotype was counted between two and nine times. The genes are TRBV18 and TRBJ1-1, with TRBD1 as a possible D gene (5 bases). Trimming removed 4 bases at V and 1 base at J, with 13 bases between. Per germline, CDR1 KGHSH and CDR2 LQKENI. CDR3 length: 15 amino acids. CDR3 region: CASSQPGRANTEAFF. CDR3 sequence (DNA): TGTGCCAGCTCACAACCGGGACGGGCGAACACTGAAGCTTTCTTT.

About this clonotype itself: At one boundary the junction diverges from the germline segment, which might be a read error. The chain combines TRBV3-1 with TRBJ2-2; 8 bases line up with TRBD2. CDR1 is LGHDT, CDR2 YNNKEL, per germline (reference sequence). The CDR3 runs 17 residues. The CDR3 reads CACSQGPGLVSSGELFF. CDR3 DNA sequence: TGTGCCTGCAGCCAAGGCCCGGGACTAGTTTCTTCCGGGGAGCTGTTTTTT.

The chain couples TRBV7-9 to TRBJ2-3, with a weak D call TRBD2 (6 bases). The CDR3 has 14 residues. The germline CDR1 and CDR2 sequences are SEHNR and FQNEAQ (reference sequence). V lost 8 bases and J 2 bases, leaving 14 bases between the germline ends. The CDR3 sequence: CASAAGTHTDTQYF. As DNA, the CDR3 is TGTGCCAGCGCGGCCGGGACTCACACAGATACGCAGTATTTT.

Here the CDR3 reads CASGTRPLQETQYF. The DNA of the CDR3 is TGTGCTAGTGGGACTAGACCCCTTCAAGAGACCCAGTACTTC. V usage is TRBV12-5 and J usage is TRBJ2-5; D might be TRBD2 (6 bases). This CDR3 has 14 amino acids. Germline CDR1 reads LGHNT; CDR2 reads FRNRAP. Trimming removed 6 bases from V and 2 bases from J, with 13 bases in between.

This chain joins TRBV20-1 and TRBJ1-5, with TRBD1 identical over 8 bases. Trimming took 5 bases from V and 6 from J; bases not matched to a gene: 6. The CDR3 is made up of 13 amino acids. Germline V CDR1 and CDR2: DFQATT, SNEGSKA (reference sequence). The CDR3 region is CSAQGALSQPQHF. CDR3 nucleotide sequence: TGCAGTGCTCAGGGGGCGCTTAGTCAGCCCCAGCATTTT.

This clonotype was counted only a few times. V and J are TRBV6-1 and TRBJ1-2; D perhaps matches TRBD1 (5 bases). The CDR3 sequence is 14 residues long. V lost 1 base to trimming and J lost 6 bases, with 12 bases between them. CDR1 is MNHNS, CDR2 SASEGT, per germline. The CDR3 DNA reads as TGTGCCAGCAGTGAAGAGGCGGGACCCCATGGCTACACCTTC. This codes for CASSEEAGPHGYTF.

Many counts were recorded for this clonotype. The gene calls are TRBV7-9 and TRBJ2-1, with TRBD1 matching 7 bases. The CDR3 is 12 residues long. Trimming removed 6 bases from V and 9 bases from J; junction bases left unmatched: 5. The V gene's germline CDR1 is SEHNR and CDR2 FQNEAQ (reference sequence). In DNA, the CDR3 is TGTGCCAGCAGGACACAGGGGATTGAGCAGTTCTTC. Encoded protein: CASRTQGIEQFF. Drawing the rest from reference TRBV7-9 and TRBJ2-1, the complete variable domain is DTGVSQNPRHKITKRGQNVTFRCDPISEHNRLYWYRQTLGQGPEFLTYFQNEAQLEKSRLLSDRFSAERPKGSFSTLEIQRTEQGDSAMYLCASRTQGIEQFFGPGTRLTVL.